This TCR beta chain was retrieved from a study of long-term antiretroviral therapy in people with HIV. The germline gives CDR1 SGHNT, CDR2 YYREEE (reference sequence). Trimming took 4 bases from V and 6 from J; bases not matched to a gene: 6. This CDR3 is 15 amino acids long. PBMC samples from each donor numbered at least one pre-ART and at least two post-ART. Version v3.0 of the immunoSEQ assay was performed at survey level. This table comes from immunoSEQ multiplex PCR, and its TCRdb copy is limited to in-frame clones, with some not included. This table holds about 34,000 clones, 94% found once. The sequences come from unsorted PBMCs, collected approximately 5 years after starting antiretroviral therapy. This chain connects TRBV5-4 to TRBJ1-6, with 8 nucleotides matching TRBD1. The sequence derives from a woman between 50 and 59 years old with HIV. CDR3 in amino acids: CASSPRQGFNSPLHF. CDR3 bases: TGTGCCAGCAGCCCCAGACAGGGGTTTAATTCACCCCTCCACTTT.